This TCR beta chain comes out of a study of blood T cells in healthy people across ages. Whole-study results and caveats: The recorded TCR beta diversity per million T cells decreased in a roughly linear manner with age.

Then a second PCR, running roughly 7 to 11 cycles, was carried out with a sample-barcoded 5' primer and a J-beta primer mix. Each cDNA molecule was tagged by a template-switch adaptor with 12 random nucleotides. Using its own MiXCR run on the 5' RACE reads, TCRdb lists one record per CDR3 protein. The repertoire holds 1.5 million to 1.9 million distinct CDR3 sequences, with 42% as singletons. This CDR3 has 12 residues. The V end was cut by 7 bases, the J end by 6 bases, with 10 bases between. Germline lookup yields CDR1 LNHDA and CDR2 SQIVND (reference sequence). Details on this clonotype: Its target is not known.

This sequence was found in a woman aged 18 to 35 in good health. The chain combines TRBV19 with TRBJ1-5; possible D gene TRBD1, 6 bases. Sequencing input: blood. CDR3 sequence (DNA): TGTGCCAGTACAGGGGACTTTCAGCCCCAGCATTTT. Its translation: CASTGDFQPQHF.